This is a list of T cell receptor beta chains from one sample in a study of OX40 agonist ivuxolimab in advanced cancers. Assay used: immunoSEQ multiplex PCR; TCRdb lists only in-frame clones, some missing. The table shows about 67,000 clones, with roughly nine tenths occurring only once. The specimen comprised CD4+ or CD8+ T cells sorted from blood, sampled in a trial of the OX40 agonist ivuxolimab. The source of these receptors is an adult with an advanced solid tumor such as melanoma, head and neck, liver or kidney cancer. Each CDR3 is given without its conserved first and last residue. The D gene is left open where the match is weak.

v_gene,d_gene,CDR3aa
TRBV9,-,ASSVVGRNTDTQY
TRBV6-1,TRBD1,ASRRDSSYEQY
TRBV19,-,ASSPSRAGSTEAF
TRBV11-3,TRBD1,ASSQGEYEQY
TRBV19,-,ASSRSHGGGRTEAF
TRBV4-2,TRBD2,ASSQDPPIDLASGGIQETQY
TRBV29-1,TRBD1,SVAPNRGDEQY
TRBV2,-,ASSETWGAPTQF
TRBV5-1,-,ASSPPTIRGGETQY
TRBV6-5,-,ASSYTPQGGSIQY
TRBV7-9,TRBD1,ASSSSGQGRTEAF
TRBV6-1,-,ASEGAGYT
TRBV25-1,-,ASTSWAAEKLF
TRBV6-5,-,ASSKNTEAF
TRBV14,-,ASSQNINSGELF
TRBV12-5,-,ASGPGSSPGYT
TRBV6-1,TRBD1,AIRTGANYGYT
TRBV30,-,AWMVGATEAF
TRBV19,TRBD1,ASSMGDRGRPNSYEQY
TRBV6-1,-,ASSVSTASGNTIY
TRBV6-1,-,ASRIRTLPGHGYT
TRBV18,TRBD2,ASSPGLAEPRYEQY
TRBV2,-,ASSWTDSNQPQH
TRBV27,TRBD1,ASSLSGQGLGYT
TRBV9,TRBD1,ASSQTTGGTEAF
TRBV27,-,ASSFMVSSTQY
TRBV4-2,TRBD1,ASSPIPDRNYGYT
TRBV27,TRBD1,ASSPHSGTGFGYT
TRBV6-6,-,ASRGQQLYGYT
TRBV29-1,TRBD2,SVEVVAGVQDTQY
TRBV21-1,-,ASSKATRNEQF
TRBV25-1,TRBD1,ASSAPGQGNYGYT
TRBV5-1,-,ASRFGFSNYEQY
TRBV9,-,ASSAQGWGQPQH
TRBV2,-,ASSSSGANVLT
TRBV7-2,-,ASSSYASHTDTQY
TRBV7-2,-,ASSLPDVLRGEQY
TRBV11-1,TRBD2,ASSERLAGAPTDTQY
TRBV9,-,ASSVDGDSGNTIY
TRBV27,TRBD2,ASRGGGRLSYNEQF
TRBV6-1,TRBD1,ANNPRGDSYYGYT
TRBV7-2,-,ASSGQYQQY
TRBV6-6,-,ASSRSLSTNEKLF
TRBV5-1,TRBD2,ASSLWGLAGDYEQY
TRBV28,-,ASSPSYLGENNEQF
TRBV19,-,ASRRPGSSYEQY
TRBV6-5,-,ASSKTGGSYNEQF
TRBV2,TRBD1,ASSQDRARNNSPLH
TRBV2,-,ASSLTGMVQPQH
TRBV12-5,-,ASGSDYNEQF
TRBV28,-,ASSYGAGNTEAF
TRBV18,-,ASSPVLAKNIQY
TRBV5-6,-,ASSYRDWNTEAF
TRBV10-3,-,AISDSSNSNQPQH
TRBV6-1,-,ASSATAFQETQY